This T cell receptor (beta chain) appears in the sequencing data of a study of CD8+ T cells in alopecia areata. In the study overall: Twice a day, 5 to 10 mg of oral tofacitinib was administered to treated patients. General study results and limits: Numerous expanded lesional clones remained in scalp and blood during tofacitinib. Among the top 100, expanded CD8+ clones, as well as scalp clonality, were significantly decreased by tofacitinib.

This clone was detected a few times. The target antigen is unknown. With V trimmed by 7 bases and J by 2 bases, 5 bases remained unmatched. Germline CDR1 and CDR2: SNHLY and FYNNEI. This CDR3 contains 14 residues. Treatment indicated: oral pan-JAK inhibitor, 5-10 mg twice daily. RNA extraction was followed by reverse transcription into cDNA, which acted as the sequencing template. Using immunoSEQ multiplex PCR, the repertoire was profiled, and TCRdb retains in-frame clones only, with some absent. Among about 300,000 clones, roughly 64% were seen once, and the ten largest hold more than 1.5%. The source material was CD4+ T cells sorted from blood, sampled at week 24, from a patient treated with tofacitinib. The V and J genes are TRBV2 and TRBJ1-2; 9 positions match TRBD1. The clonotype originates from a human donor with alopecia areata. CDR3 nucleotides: TGTGCCAGCACCTCCGGGACAGGGAACTATGGCTACACCTTC. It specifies CASTSGTGNYGYTF.